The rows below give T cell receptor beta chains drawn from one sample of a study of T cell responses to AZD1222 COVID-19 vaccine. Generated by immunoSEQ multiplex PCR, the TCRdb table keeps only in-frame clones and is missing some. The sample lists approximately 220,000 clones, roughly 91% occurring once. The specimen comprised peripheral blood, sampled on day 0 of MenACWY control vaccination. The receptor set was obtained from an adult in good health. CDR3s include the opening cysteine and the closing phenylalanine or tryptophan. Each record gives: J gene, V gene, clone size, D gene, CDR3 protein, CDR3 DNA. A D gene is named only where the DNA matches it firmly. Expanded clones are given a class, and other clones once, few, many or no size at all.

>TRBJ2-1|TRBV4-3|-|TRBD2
CASSQEWELAGRNEQFF
TGCGCCAGCAGCCAAGAATGGGAACTAGCGGGGCGGAATGAGCAGTTCTTC
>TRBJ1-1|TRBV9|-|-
CASSVEVGNTEAFF
TGTGCCAGCAGCGTAGAGGTAGGGAACACTGAAGCTTTCTTT
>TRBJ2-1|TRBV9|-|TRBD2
CASSPRPGTSGYNEQFF
TGTGCCAGCAGCCCTCGTCCTGGGACTAGCGGGTACAATGAGCAGTTCTTC
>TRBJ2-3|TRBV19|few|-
CASNEGTDTQYF
TGTGCCAGTAATGAGGGCACAGATACGCAGTATTTT
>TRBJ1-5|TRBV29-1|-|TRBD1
CSVPLGRTGHQPQHF
TGCAGCGTTCCCCTTGGTCGGACAGGGCATCAGCCCCAGCATTTT
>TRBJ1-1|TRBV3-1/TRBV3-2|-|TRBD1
CASSQQGAGTEAFF
TGTGCCAGCAGCCAACAGGGGGCTGGCACTGAAGCTTTCTTT
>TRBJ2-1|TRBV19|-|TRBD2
CASSIDQRGTYNEQFF
TGTGCCAGTAGTATAGATCAGCGGGGGACATACAATGAGCAGTTCTTC
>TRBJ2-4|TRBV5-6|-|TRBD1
CASSVPGTGLQNIQYF
TGTGCCAGCAGCGTTCCCGGGACAGGGCTGCAAAACATTCAGTACTTC
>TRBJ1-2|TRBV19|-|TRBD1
CASTSSRTGAVFNYGYTF
TGTGCCAGTACCTCCTCCAGGACAGGGGCCGTGTTTAACTATGGCTACACCTTC
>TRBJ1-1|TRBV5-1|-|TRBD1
CASSLRQGADTEAFF
TGCGCCAGCAGCTTAAGGCAGGGGGCGGACACTGAAGCTTTCTTT
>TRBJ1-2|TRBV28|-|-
CASGPPRYGYTF
TGTGCCAGTGGGCCTCCTCGCTATGGCTACACCTTC
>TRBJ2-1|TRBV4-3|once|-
CASSQVFPGWNEQFF
TGCGCCAGCAGCCAAGTGTTCCCAGGGTGGAATGAGCAGTTCTTC
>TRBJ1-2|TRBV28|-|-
CASISGGSLYGYTF
TGTGCCAGCATCTCCGGCGGCAGTCTATATGGCTACACCTTC
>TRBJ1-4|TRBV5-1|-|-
CASSLGHNTATNEKLFF
TGCGCCAGCAGCTTGGGTCACAACACTGCAACTAATGAAAAACTGTTTTTT
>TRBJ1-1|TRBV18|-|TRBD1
CASCPGQGMLAFF
TGTGCCAGCTGCCCGGGACAGGGGATGTTAGCTTTCTTT
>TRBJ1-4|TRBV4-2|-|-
CASRFGGEANEKLFF
TGTGCCAGCAGGTTCGGTGGCGAGGCTAATGAAAAACTGTTTTTT
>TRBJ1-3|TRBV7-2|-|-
CASSLRGTGNTIYF
TGTGCCAGCAGCTTAAGAGGGACTGGAAACACCATATATTTT
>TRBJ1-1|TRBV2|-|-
CASSGGLNTEAFF
TGTGCCAGCAGTGGTGGGCTGAACACTGAAGCTTTCTTT
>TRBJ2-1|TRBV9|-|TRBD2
CASSAVAGGSYNEQFF
TGTGCCAGCAGCGCTGTAGCGGGGGGCTCCTACAATGAGCAGTTCTTC
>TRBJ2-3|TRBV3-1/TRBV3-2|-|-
CASSLSGRTDTQYF
TGTGCCAGCAGCTTATCGGGGCGCACAGATACGCAGTATTTT
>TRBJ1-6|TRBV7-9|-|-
CASSPRTASDVSPLHF
TGTGCCAGCAGCCCACGGACCGCAAGTGACGTCTCACCCCTCCACTTT
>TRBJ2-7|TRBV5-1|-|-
CASSLPPPGTGEQYF
TGCGCCAGCAGCCTTCCCCCTCCGGGTACCGGCGAGCAGTACTTC
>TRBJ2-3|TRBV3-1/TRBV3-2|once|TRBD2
CASSQENLAGATDTQYF
TGTGCCAGCAGCCAAGAAAACCTAGCGGGGGCCACAGATACGCAGTATTTT
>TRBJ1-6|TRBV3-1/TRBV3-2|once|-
CASSQGQVHNSPLHF
TGTGCCAGCAGCCAAGGACAGGTCCATAATTCACCCCTCCACTTT
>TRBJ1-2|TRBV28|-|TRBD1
CASSSYRGNGGYTF
TGTGCCAGCAGTTCCTACAGGGGGAACGGAGGCTACACCTTC
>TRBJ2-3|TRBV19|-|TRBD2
CASSVGRDFTDTQYF
TGTGCCAGTAGTGTGGGGAGGGACTTCACAGATACGCAGTATTTT
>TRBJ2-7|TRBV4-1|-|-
CASSQDGQIYEQYF
TGCGCCAGCAGCCAAGATGGGCAGATCTACGAGCAGTACTTC
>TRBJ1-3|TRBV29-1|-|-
CSVPAPGNTIYF
TGCAGCGTTCCAGCCCCTGGAAACACCATATATTTT
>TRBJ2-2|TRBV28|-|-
CASSLNLGERLFF
TGTGCCAGCAGTTTAAATCTAGGGGAAAGGCTGTTTTTT
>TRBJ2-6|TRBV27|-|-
CASSFWPDRDGLLSGANVLTF
TGTGCCAGCAGTTTTTGGCCCGACCGGGACGGCCTACTCTCTGGGGCCAACGTCCTGACTTTC
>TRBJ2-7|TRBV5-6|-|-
CASSLEGLAFEQYF
TGTGCCAGCAGCTTGGAGGGTTTGGCATTTGAGCAGTACTTC
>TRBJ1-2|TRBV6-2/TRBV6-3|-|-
CASSPPGFYGYTF
TGTGCCAGCAGCCCCCCCGGGTTCTATGGCTACACCTTC
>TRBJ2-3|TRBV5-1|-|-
CASSLSGRATDTQYF
TGCGCCAGCAGCCTCTCAGGGCGGGCCACAGATACGCAGTATTTT
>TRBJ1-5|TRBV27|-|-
CASSLRGDQPQHF
TGTGCCAGCAGTTTACGGGGGGATCAGCCCCAGCATTTT
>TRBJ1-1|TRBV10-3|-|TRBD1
CAIRAGTGQDTEAFF
TGTGCCATCAGGGCGGGGACAGGGCAGGACACTGAAGCTTTCTTT
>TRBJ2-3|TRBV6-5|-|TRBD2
CASSWGAGGPADTQYF
TGTGCCAGCAGTTGGGGAGCGGGGGGGCCCGCAGATACGCAGTATTTT
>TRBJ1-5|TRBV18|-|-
CASSPDTGTNQPQHF
TGTGCCAGCTCACCTGACACAGGGACCAATCAGCCCCAGCATTTT
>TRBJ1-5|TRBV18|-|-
CASSQGVGNQPQHF
TGTGCCAGCTCACAGGGAGTGGGGAATCAGCCCCAGCATTTT
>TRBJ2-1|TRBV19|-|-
CASSTGSSYNEQFF
TGTGCCAGCTCGACAGGAAGCTCCTACAATGAGCAGTTCTTC